One sample yielded the 19 T cell receptor beta chains listed below, sequenced in a study of CD4+ T cells in melanoma. Profiling relied on immunoSEQ multiplex PCR, and the TCRdb table lists in-frame clones only, not all of them. The sample has roughly 6,600 clones; about 70% are singletons. Sequenced input: cells from a culture (not recorded whether cultured in vitro). These receptor sequences come from a human donor with melanoma.

The rearrangement uses TRBV10-2 and TRBJ1-1; 9 bases match TRBD1. Germline CDR1 is WSHSY and CDR2 is SAAADI. With 9 bases clipped from V and 5 bases from J, the junction kept 4 bases outside the gene matches. The CDR3 totals 12 residues. CDR3: CASSQGATEAFF. CDR3 DNA sequence: TGCGCCAGTTCACAGGGGGCAACTGAAGCTTTCTTT.

This clone was observed a few times. The rearrangement uses TRBV6-2 or TRBV6-3 and TRBJ2-7; TRBD2 matches 8 bases. Germline V gene sequence: CDR1 MNHEY, CDR2 SVGEGT. V lost 4 bases to trimming and J lost 5 bases; unmatched junction nucleotides: 13. CDR3 length: 16 residues. Here the CDR3 DNA reads TGTGCCAGCAGTTCCCTCGGGAAGCGGGGGCTCAACGAGCAGTACTTC. This gives the protein CASSSLGKRGLNEQYF.

The CDR3 DNA reads as TGTGCCAGCAGCTCCCTAGGACAGTTGAACACTGAAGCTTTCTTT. As protein: CASSSLGQLNTEAFF. The chain is built from TRBV13 and TRBJ1-1, with TRBD1 as a possible D gene (6 bases). CDR1 is PRHDT, CDR2 FYEKMQ, per germline (reference sequence). V was pared by 4 bases and J by 0 bases, with 12 bases between. The CDR3 has 15 residues.

The chain couples TRBV28 to TRBJ2-5; 8 bases align to TRBD2. V lost 5 bases, J lost 3 bases, and 8 bases stayed unmatched. The CDR3 length is 15 residues. The germline CDR1 and CDR2 sequences are MDHEN and SYDVKM. CDR3 coding DNA: TGTGCCAGCAGTCCCGGAAGTAGCGGGGAAGAGACCCAGTACTTC. Encoded protein: CASSPGSSGEETQYF.

The chain is built from TRBV27 and TRBJ2-7, with TRBD1 matching over 12 bases. CDR3 length equals 16 residues. Germline V lookup: CDR1 MNHEY, CDR2 SMNVEV (reference sequence). V dropped 9 bases and J dropped 6; count of bases not matched to a gene: 15. CDR3 sequence: CASTGTGGARGGEQYF. CDR3 coding DNA: TGTGCCAGTACCGGGACAGGGGGCGCACGCGGGGGCGAGCAGTACTTC.

The sample holds a few counts of this clone. V gene TRBV2 combines with J gene TRBJ1-5; weak D call: TRBD1 (6 bases). Germline assignment: CDR1 SNHLY and CDR2 FYNNEI. V lost 7 bases and J lost 7, with 11 bases in between. The CDR3 length is 12 residues. The CDR3, as DNA: TGTGCCAGCACCCAGGGGAGGCAGCCCCAGCATTTT. Translated: CASTQGRQPQHF.

The chain carries TRBV29-1 and TRBJ2-6; 9 positions match TRBD1. The ends lost 3 bases at V and 1 base at J; junction bases unmatched: 7. The CDR3 loop spans 17 amino acids. The germline gives CDR1 SQVTM, CDR2 ANQGSEA. The CDR3 DNA reads as TGCAGCGTTGAGGGAGACAGGGGGTTTTCTGGGGCCAACGTCCTGACTTTC. Encoded protein: CSVEGDRGFSGANVLTF.

This chain connects TRBV4-3 to TRBJ2-2; 10 nucleotides line up with TRBD2. V was clipped by 3 bases and J by 6 bases; unmatched bases: 7. The CDR3 has 16 amino acids. Germline CDR1 and CDR2: LGHNA and YSLEER. The CDR3 bases are TGCGCCAGCAGCCATTTTTTAGCGGGGGGATCCGGGGAGCTGTTTTTT. Translating gives CASSHFLAGGSGELFF.

By its share, this clone is large. The chain carries TRBV19 and TRBJ2-7; 9 bases map to TRBD1. The CDR3 has 14 amino acids. Trimming at V came to 2 bases and at J to 3 bases, leaving 2 bases not matched to a gene. Germline lookup yields CDR1 LNHDA and CDR2 SQIVND (reference sequence). The CDR3 sequence: CASSIQGQGYEQYF. As DNA, the CDR3 is TGTGCCAGTAGTATACAGGGACAGGGCTACGAGCAGTACTTC.

This clone counts as medium-sized. The chain employs TRBV7-8 and TRBJ2-7; possible D gene TRBD1, 5 bases. Trimming shortened V by 2 bases and J by 3 bases, and 8 bases separated the two germline ends. The CDR3 spans 13 residues. CDR1 and CDR2 from the germline V gene are SGHVS and FQNEAQ. CDR3 in DNA: TGTGCCAGCAGCTTACAGGGATTCTACGAGCAGTACTTC. Residues: CASSLQGFYEQYF.

The chain joins TRBV9 to TRBJ2-5; D not resolved. The CDR3 has 9 residues. The germline V and J ends were trimmed by 7 bases and 5 bases, with 3 bases remaining between them. Germline V gives CDR1 SGDLS, CDR2 YYNGEE. The CDR3 DNA reads as TGTGCCAGCGGGGAGACCCAGTACTTC. It specifies CASGETQYF.

The V call is TRBV9, the J call TRBJ2-3; D is ambiguous. The CDR3 runs 15 residues. CDR1 SGDLS and CDR2 YYNGEE come from the germline V gene. Trimming shortened V by 4 bases and J by 4 bases, and 16 bases separated the two germline ends. CDR3 sequence reads: CASSPPLTVADTQYF. In DNA form, the CDR3 reads TGTGCCAGCAGCCCCCCCCTTACGGTGGCAGATACGCAGTATTTT.

By sample share, this clone is medium-sized. The chain is built from TRBV28 and TRBJ1-5, with 9 nucleotides matching TRBD1. Unmatched junction bases numbered 2, after V lost 10 bases and J lost 4 bases. Germline CDR1 reads MDHEN; CDR2 reads SYDVKM. The CDR3 runs 12 residues. This CDR3 reads CATDRGNQPQHF. In nucleotides, the CDR3 is TGTGCCACCGACAGGGGGAATCAGCCCCAGCATTTT.

The chain employs TRBV28 and TRBJ1-2; D gene unclear. The germline V gene encodes CDR1 MDHEN and CDR2 SYDVKM. The CDR3 extends over 13 amino acids. The germline V and J ends were trimmed by 2 bases and 2 bases, with 6 bases remaining between them. The CDR3 sequence is CASSLRGNYGYTF. DNA for the CDR3: TGTGCCAGCAGTTTACGGGGAAACTATGGCTACACCTTC.

This clone is termed medium-sized. This chain connects TRBV27 to TRBJ2-7; D may be TRBD1 (6 bases). Trimming pared 3 bases from V and 6 bases from J, leaving 9 bases between. Germline V lookup: CDR1 MNHEY, CDR2 SMNVEV (reference sequence). This CDR3 region has 12 residues. CDR3 coding DNA: TGTGCCAGCAGTTTTACAGGGTCCGAGCAGTACTTC. Protein sequence: CASSFTGSEQYF.

This clone was seen a single time. The V call is TRBV27, the J call TRBJ2-7; TRBD1 is a possible D gene (5 bases). Per the germline V gene, CDR1 is MNHEY and CDR2 is SMNVEV (reference sequence). CDR3 length: 13 residues. Trimming pared 6 bases from V and 4 bases from J, leaving 13 bases between. CDR3 amino acids: CASRSDTPYEQYF. The DNA of the CDR3 is TGTGCCAGCAGATCGGACACCCCTTACGAGCAGTACTTC.

J is TRBJ2-7 and V is TRBV9; possibly TRBD1 for D (5 bases). The V end was cut by 0 bases, the J end by 4 bases, with 26 bases between. This CDR3 is built from 19 residues. CDR1 and CDR2 (germline): SGDLS, YYNGEE. The CDR3 loop is CASSVADIIGPPPNYEQYF. As DNA, the CDR3 is TGTGCCAGCAGCGTAGCGGACATAATCGGGCCTCCCCCAAATTACGAGCAGTACTTC.

The rearrangement links TRBV12-3 or TRBV12-4 to TRBJ2-7; TRBD1 matches at 8 bases. There are 13 residues in the CDR3. V was clipped by 5 bases and J by 3 bases; unmatched bases: 3. The CDR3 spells CASSITGGYEQYF. CDR3 nucleotide sequence: TGTGCCAGCAGTATAACAGGGGGCTACGAGCAGTACTTC.

This clone is large by share. The J gene is TRBJ1-3, the V gene TRBV5-6, with D possibly being TRBD1 (6 bases). The CDR3 loop spans 14 amino acids. The V gene's germline CDR1 is SGHDT and CDR2 YYEEEE. V dropped 3 bases and J dropped 4 bases, with 11 bases sitting between them. CDR3 protein: CASSSSGDGNTIYF. The CDR3 nucleotides are TGTGCCAGCAGCTCCTCAGGGGACGGAAACACCATATATTTT. Drawing the rest from reference TRBV5-6 and TRBJ1-3, the complete variable domain is DAGVTQSPTHLIKTRGQQVTLRCSPKSGHDTVSWYQQALGQGPQFIFQYYEEEERQRGNFPDRFSGHQFPNYSSELNVNALLLGDSALYLCASSSSGDGNTIYFGEGSWLTVV.